These 26 T cell receptor beta chains share one sample of origin, sequenced in a study of OX40 agonist ivuxolimab in advanced cancers. Sequencing was performed with immunoSEQ multiplex PCR; in TCRdb, only in-frame clones are kept and a portion is missing. The sample includes tens of thousands of clones, 85% to 90% of them seen just once. Sequencing was performed on CD4+ or CD8+ T cells sorted from blood, taken in a trial of the OX40 agonist ivuxolimab. Receptors originate from an adult with an advanced solid tumor such as melanoma, head and neck, liver or kidney cancer.

The chain couples TRBV7-2 to TRBJ1-5; no reliable D call. The CDR3 is made up of 15 amino acids. Germline assignment: CDR1 SGHTA and CDR2 FQGNSA. The V gene lost 1 base and the J gene lost 5 bases, with 12 bases spanning the gap. CDR3 bases: TGTGCCAGCAGCTTAGGTCCAGCGGCCGATCAGCCCCAGCATTTT. Encoded protein: CASSLGPAADQPQHF.

This chain uses TRBV7-2 with TRBJ2-1; TRBD1 aligns across 8 bases. V dropped 4 bases and J dropped 4; count of bases not matched to a gene: 9. CDR3 length: 16 amino acids. The germline V gene encodes CDR1 SGHTA and CDR2 FQGNSA. The CDR3 sequence: CASSSPFRGLYNEQFF. The DNA for the CDR3 is TGTGCCAGCAGCTCCCCCTTCAGGGGGCTTTACAATGAGCAGTTCTTC. The full variable domain, with the rest looked up from reference TRBV7-2 and TRBJ2-1, is GAGVSQSPSNKVTEKGKDVELRCDPISGHTALYWYRQSLGQGLEFLIYFQGNSAPDKSGLPSDRFSAERTGGSVSTLTIQRTQQEDSAVYLCASSSPFRGLYNEQFFGPGTRLTVL.

The chain combines TRBV5-6 with TRBJ1-5; 7 bases are shared with TRBD1. The CDR3 runs 15 residues. Germline lookup yields CDR1 SGHDT and CDR2 YYEEEE. V was clipped by 3 bases and J by 7 bases; unmatched bases: 10. The CDR3 spells CASSSITTGWQPQHF. As DNA, the CDR3 is TGTGCCAGCAGCTCCATAACGACAGGGTGGCAGCCCCAGCATTTT.

The genes are TRBV7-2 and TRBJ1-2; D is unclear. The CDR3 covers 16 residues. Germline V CDR1 and CDR2: SGHTA, FQGNSA. Trimming removed 2 bases from V and 8 bases from J, with 21 bases in between. In DNA form, the CDR3 reads TGTGCCAGCAGCTTACAGGTCGAATCTAACTATGGAGGCTACACCTTC. It translates to CASSLQVESNYGGYTF.

The V gene is TRBV2, the J gene TRBJ2-3; perhaps TRBD2 as D (5 bases). The germline CDR1 and CDR2 sequences are SNHLY and FYNNEI. The CDR3 is made up of 16 amino acids. V was trimmed by 1 base and J by 3 bases, leaving 14 bases between them. This chain's CDR3 is CASSEDSGRGTDTQYF. CDR3 sequence (DNA): TGTGCCAGCAGTGAAGACTCGGGGAGAGGGACAGATACGCAGTATTTT.

V is TRBV5-6 and J is TRBJ2-7, with D uncertain. V dropped 7 bases and J dropped 0 bases, with 5 bases sitting between them. The V gene's germline CDR1 is SGHDT and CDR2 YYEEEE. CDR3 length: 11 residues. The CDR3 DNA sequence: TGTGCCAGCTATTCCTCCTACGAGCAGTACTTC. Translation: CASYSSYEQYF.

The rearrangement uses TRBV25-1 and TRBJ2-3; D is perhaps TRBD1 or TRBD2 (6 bases each). The CDR3 totals 15 residues. V was shortened by 3 bases and J by 3 bases, with 13 bases between the two germline ends. Germline loops: CDR1 MGHDK, CDR2 SYGVNS. The CDR3 region has the DNA TGTGCCAGCAGTGAGACGGGGGCGCGTACAGATACGCAGTATTTT. Protein sequence: CASSETGARTDTQYF.

This chain links TRBV9 with TRBJ2-4, with D perhaps given as TRBD1 or TRBD2 (5 bases each). Trimming removed 1 base from V and 9 bases from J, with 17 bases in between. Germline CDR1 SGDLS, CDR2 YYNGEE. The CDR3 is 15 amino acids. CDR3 region: CASSVRDLRSSIQYF. As DNA, the CDR3 is TGTGCCAGCAGCGTACGGGACCTCCGAAGTAGCATTCAGTACTTC.

This clone has a single count. This chain joins TRBV7-2 and TRBJ2-3; D tentatively reads TRBD1 or TRBD2 (6 bases each). CDR1 SGHTA and CDR2 FQGNSA come from the germline V gene. Deletions cut 7 bases from V and 1 base from J, with 15 bases between. This CDR3 spans 15 amino acids. For the CDR3, the DNA is TGTGCCAGCAACTTTGGGGGGCTTGGCACAGATACGCAGTATTTT. It codes for CASNFGGLGTDTQYF.

V is TRBV5-4 and J is TRBJ1-2, with D possibly TRBD1 on 6 matching bases. The CDR3 is 13 residues long. V lost 1 base, J lost 8 bases, and 12 bases lay in between. Germline CDR1 reads SGHNT; CDR2 reads YYREEE (reference sequence). In DNA, the CDR3 is TGTGCCAGCAGCTTGACAGGGACGGGAGGCTACACCTTC. This gives the protein CASSLTGTGGYTF.

The chain links TRBV4-2 to TRBJ2-4; D possibly uses TRBD1 or TRBD2 (5 bases each). CDR3 size: 14 residues. Per germline, CDR1 LGHNA and CDR2 YNFKEQ. Trimming cost V 1 base and J 4 bases, with 8 bases left between them. Here the CDR3 DNA reads TGTGCCAGCAGCCAAGTATGGGGGAAAAACATTCAGTACTTC. It yields the protein CASSQVWGKNIQYF.

The chain joins TRBV7-9 to TRBJ2-2; D gene ambiguous. Trimming removed 6 bases at V and 6 bases at J, with 11 bases between. CDR1 SEHNR and CDR2 FQNEAQ come from the germline V gene (reference sequence). The CDR3 is 13 residues long. The CDR3 reads CASSPPASGELFF. In DNA, the CDR3 is TGTGCCAGCAGTCCGCCAGCGTCCGGGGAGCTGTTTTTT. Full variable domain (remainder filled in from reference TRBV7-9 and TRBJ2-2): DTGVSQNPRHKITKRGQNVTFRCDPISEHNRLYWYRQTLGQGPEFLTYFQNEAQLEKSRLLSDRFSAERPKGSFSTLEIQRTEQGDSAMYLCASSPPASGELFFGEGSRLTVL.

By frequency in the sample, this clone is medium-sized. The chain carries TRBV5-5 and TRBJ2-4; D remains ambiguous. This CDR3 is built from 13 residues. Germline CDR1 is SGHKS and CDR2 is YYEKEE (reference sequence). Trimming took off 4 bases at V and 3 bases at J, with 8 bases between the two ends. The CDR3 region is CASSVVFKNIQYF. As DNA, the CDR3 is TGTGCCAGCAGCGTAGTCTTCAAAAACATTCAGTACTTC.

This clone has just one count. The genes are TRBV25-1 and TRBJ2-7; D unclear. The CDR3 is made up of 11 amino acids. Germline-derived CDR1 and CDR2 are MGHDK and SYGVNS. V lost 4 bases to trimming and J lost 7 bases, with 8 bases between them. Here the CDR3 reads CASSVLKEQYF. CDR3 in DNA: TGTGCCAGCAGTGTTCTAAAAGAGCAGTACTTC.

The genes are TRBV6-6 and TRBJ2-1; D is uncertain. There are 13 residues in the CDR3. V was clipped by 6 bases and J by 2 bases, with 8 bases between them. Germline V gene data show CDR1 as MNHNY and CDR2 as SVGAGI (reference sequence). The CDR3 DNA sequence: TGTGCCAGCAGCCCAGGCGCCTACAATGAGCAGTTCTTC. Translated: CASSPGAYNEQFF.

The chain combines TRBV5-1 with TRBJ2-3, with D tentatively TRBD1 (5 bases). CDR3 length: 15 amino acids. Germline CDR1 and CDR2: SGHRS and YFSETQ. Between the trimmed V and J ends, which lost 0 bases and 3 bases, there was a span of 11 bases. The chain's CDR3 is CASSLVGRATDTQYF. The CDR3 bases are TGCGCCAGCAGCTTGGTCGGCAGGGCGACAGATACGCAGTATTTT. Complete variable domain (other parts from reference TRBV5-1 and TRBJ2-3): KAGVTQTPRYLIKTRGQQVTLSCSPISGHRSVSWYQQTPGQGLQFLFEYFSETQRNKGNFPGRFSGRQFSNSRSEMNVSTLELGDSALYLCASSLVGRATDTQYFGPGTRLTVL.

The chain recombines TRBV5-1 with TRBJ1-4; no definite D call. Trimming removed 6 bases at V and 8 bases at J, with 5 bases between. The CDR3 covers 10 residues. The germline V gene has CDR1 SGHRS and CDR2 YFSETQ. The CDR3 nucleotides are TGCGCCAGCATACCCGAAAAACTGTTTTTT. This sequence encodes CASIPEKLFF.

V usage is TRBV7-2 and J usage is TRBJ1-6; D gene unclear. The CDR3 is 17 amino acids. Per the germline V gene, CDR1 is SGHTA and CDR2 is FQGNSA. Trimming left V 1 base short and J 0 bases short, with 10 bases between. The CDR3 nucleotides are TGTGCCAGCAGCTTAGGGACCTTAAGCTCCTATAATTCACCCCTCCACTTT. Translation: CASSLGTLSSYNSPLHF.

The chain links TRBV19 to TRBJ1-5, with 7 bases matching TRBD1. The ends lost 7 bases at V and 6 bases at J; junction bases unmatched: 9. The CDR3 is made up of 14 amino acids. Germline V lookup: CDR1 LNHDA, CDR2 SQIVND (reference sequence). CDR3 in DNA: TGTGCCAGTACCCAGGGGGGCAGCCCTCAGCCCCAGCATTTT. This encodes CASTQGGSPQPQHF.

The chain uses TRBV18 and TRBJ1-1, with 9 positions matching TRBD1. This CDR3 is 14 amino acids long. The ends lost 3 bases at V and 2 bases at J; junction bases unmatched: 1. Germline lookup yields CDR1 KGHSH and CDR2 LQKENI. The CDR3: CASSPGQGNTEAFF. DNA for the CDR3: TGTGCCAGCTCACCGGGACAGGGTAACACTGAAGCTTTCTTT.

The chain is built from TRBV5-1 and TRBJ2-2; D is possibly TRBD2 (7 bases). Germline V gene sequence: CDR1 SGHRS, CDR2 YFSETQ. There are 16 residues in the CDR3. V was pared by 3 bases and J by 2 bases, with 14 bases between. CDR3 sequence reads: CASSSPRGPNTGELFF. The DNA for the CDR3 is TGCGCCAGCAGCTCGCCGCGGGGGCCTAACACCGGGGAGCTGTTTTTT.

The V and J genes are TRBV6-1 and TRBJ1-5; a weak D match, TRBD1 (5 bases). There are 15 residues in the CDR3. Trimming removed 11 bases at V and 0 bases at J, with 17 bases between. Germline V gene sequence: CDR1 MNHNS, CDR2 SASEGT. The CDR3 loop reads CAGSAGQGSNQPQHF. The CDR3 DNA reads as TGTGCCGGCTCGGCTGGGCAGGGTAGCAATCAGCCCCAGCATTTT.

The chain combines TRBV5-4 with TRBJ1-4; possibly TRBD1 for D (5 bases). V shed 0 bases and J shed 0 bases, with 12 bases lying between them. From germline, CDR1 is SGHNT and CDR2 YYREEE (reference sequence). The CDR3 is made up of 17 amino acids. This CDR3 is CASSLGQPFSTNEKLFF. CDR3 in DNA: TGTGCCAGCAGCTTGGGACAGCCATTTTCAACTAATGAAAAACTGTTTTTT.

This sequence joins TRBV4-2 and TRBJ1-1; tentatively, D is TRBD1 (6 bases). Germline V gives CDR1 LGHNA, CDR2 YNFKEQ. CDR3 size: 14 residues. Trimming removed 5 bases at V and 4 bases at J, with 14 bases between. For the CDR3, the DNA is TGTGCCAGCAGCATCCCGACAGGTCCCACTGAAGCTTTCTTT. Residues: CASSIPTGPTEAFF.

This chain connects TRBV10-3 to TRBJ2-7; 8 bases align to TRBD1. The CDR3 is made up of 14 amino acids. V dropped 6 bases and J dropped 3; count of bases not matched to a gene: 7. Germline values: CDR1 ENHRY, CDR2 SYGVKD. This CDR3 reads CAIRVGQGIYEQYF. CDR3 sequence (DNA): TGTGCCATCAGGGTTGGACAGGGTATCTACGAGCAGTACTTC.

This clone occurred a few times. V gene TRBV7-9 combines with J gene TRBJ1-1; TRBD1 aligns across 8 bases. J gave up 1 base and V 4 bases, and 2 bases lay outside the gene matches. CDR1 and CDR2 from the germline V gene are SEHNR and FQNEAQ (reference sequence). The CDR3 runs to 14 residues. The CDR3 DNA sequence: TGTGCCAGCAGCTGGGGACAGGAGAACACTGAAGCTTTCTTT. As protein: CASSWGQENTEAFF.